This TCR beta chain was retrieved from a study of cytomegalovirus exposure and HLA in healthy donors. CDR3 size: 15 residues. Germline CDR1 and CDR2: MNHNS and SASEGT. V lost 2 bases, J lost 3 bases, and 4 bases stayed unmatched. The PCR employed 60 Vbeta primers together with 13 Jbeta primers. The authors' processing: In a later analysis, around 10 million of around 75 million unique beta chains occurred in at least two donors. The method was immunoSEQ multiplex PCR; TCRdb's version includes in-frame clones alone and lacks a portion of them. Clone size and V and J calls were adopted from that table, with D and trimming inferred from the DNA. This sample yields tens of thousands of clones, of which 70% to 80% are seen a single time; 2.5% to 3% belongs to the top ten.

The sequencing input was PBMCs. The sequence was collected from a middle-aged man in good health and CMV-seropositive. The chain has TRBV6-1 and TRBJ2-5, with 9 positions matching TRBD2. The CDR3 sequence: CASSELAGAKETQYF. CDR3 DNA: TGTGCCAGCAGTGAATTAGCGGGGGCAAAAGAGACCCAGTACTTC.